Listed here are 27 T cell receptor beta chains from one sample, sequenced in a study of vaccination effects on CD4 cells after COVID-19. Viral peptide pool expansion of antigen-specific CD4+ T cells preceded sequencing in the ViraFEST assay. Investigators separated out CD4+ T cells once around nine days of culture had passed. Two doses of either BNT162b2 or mRNA-1273 were given to each participant. These receptors lack a known antigen. Profiled with immunoSEQ multiplex PCR; TCRdb holds only in-frame clones, not every one. The sample contains fewer than 40,000 clones, about 80% of which appear only once. Sequenced here: CD4+ T cells from PBMCs cultured with HCoV-NL63 spike peptides, sampled after COVID-19 vaccination. The receptors were gathered from a human donor who received a COVID-19 vaccine. Some clones in this sample may be carry-over from other donors' samples.

This clone appeared once. The chain employs TRBV10-2 and TRBJ1-5; a weak D match, TRBD1 (5 bases). V was clipped by 6 bases and J by 8 bases, with 14 bases between them. CDR1 is WSHSY, CDR2 SAAADI, per germline. The CDR3 extends over 13 amino acids. The CDR3 bases are TGCGCCAGCAGCCGGTCCAGGGCCGAGCCCCAGCATTTT. It yields the protein CASSRSRAEPQHF.

Comment on this clone: A junction end diverges from the germline sequence, so it may reflect a read error. The CDR3 sequence: CASSEAGQVLRMTF. DNA for the CDR3: TGTGCCAGCAGTGAAGCAGGACAGGTTTTAAGGATGACTTTT. The rearrangement links TRBV6-1 to TRBJ1-5, with TRBD1 identical over 7 bases. Germline CDR1 and CDR2: MNHNS and SASEGT. The CDR3 runs 14 residues.

This clone was seen only a few times. The chain employs TRBV12-5 and TRBJ1-6; 11 bases are a match to TRBD1. CDR1 LGHNT and CDR2 FRNRAP come from the germline V gene. With 1 base clipped from V and 0 bases from J, the junction kept 5 bases outside the gene matches. This CDR3 has 19 amino acids. CDR3 in amino acids: CASGLDGTGGSSYNSPLHF. Written as DNA, the CDR3 is TGTGCTAGTGGTTTGGATGGGACAGGGGGTAGCTCCTATAATTCACCCCTCCACTTT. Filled out from reference TRBV12-5 and TRBJ1-6, the complete variable domain reads DARVTQTPRHKVTEMGQEVTMRCQPILGHNTVFWYRQTMMQGLELLAYFRNRAPLDDSGMPKDRFSAEMPDATLATLKIQPSEPRDSAVYFCASGLDGTGGSSYNSPLHFGNGTRLTVT.

The rearrangement links TRBV7-3 to TRBJ1-1, with unresolved D. CDR1 is SGHTA and CDR2 is FQGTGA in the germline V gene. The CDR3 extends over 15 amino acids. With 2 bases removed from V and 1 base from J, the gap between germline ends came to 11 bases. This CDR3 reads CASSLEPLPNTEAFF. The CDR3 DNA follows: TGTGCCAGCAGCTTAGAACCCCTCCCGAACACTGAAGCTTTCTTT.

This chain connects TRBV6-5 to TRBJ1-3; possibly TRBD1 for D (6 bases). The CDR3 sequence is 15 residues long. Trimming took off 1 base at V and 2 bases at J, with 9 bases between the two ends. Germline values: CDR1 MNHEY, CDR2 SVGAGI. In nucleotides, the CDR3 is TGTGCCAGCAGTTACTGGGGGCTAACTGGAAACACCATATATTTT. Translating gives CASSYWGLTGNTIYF.

The rearrangement uses TRBV18 and TRBJ1-2, with D perhaps matching TRBD1 (5 bases). CDR1 is KGHSH, CDR2 LQKENI, per germline. This CDR3 comprises 13 residues. Deletions cut 1 base from V and 8 bases from J, with 11 bases between. This CDR3 reads CASSPRRAGGYTF. CDR3 sequence (DNA): TGTGCCAGCTCACCACGGAGGGCAGGGGGCTACACCTTC.

The sample holds one count of this clone. The chain combines TRBV2 with TRBJ1-3, with D unresolved. Per germline, CDR1 SNHLY and CDR2 FYNNEI. The V end lost 6 bases, the J end lost 0 bases, and 9 bases lay between the germline ends. CDR3 length equals 14 residues. In DNA form, the CDR3 reads TGTGCCAGCAGAAGGAGTGTCTCTGGAAACACCATATATTTT. Protein product: CASRRSVSGNTIYF.

The rearrangement uses TRBV3-1 (or the pseudogene TRBV3-2) and TRBJ2-5; 7 bases agree with TRBD1. The junction had 9 bases not matched to a gene; V was cut back by 5 bases and J by 6 bases. The CDR3 has 14 residues. Germline loops: CDR1 LGHDT, CDR2 YNNKEL (reference sequence). The CDR3 DNA is TGTGCCAGCAGCGATAACAGGGGTGCGAAGACCCAGTACTTC. This translates into CASSDNRGAKTQYF.

The rearrangement links TRBV2 to TRBJ1-2, with D uncertain. Germline CDR1 is SNHLY and CDR2 is FYNNEI. This CDR3 contains 11 residues. With 7 bases removed from V and 3 bases from J, the gap between germline ends came to 6 bases. The CDR3 DNA reads TGTGCCAGCACCCAGGACTATGGCTACACCTTC. Its protein product is CASTQDYGYTF.

The chain carries TRBV27 and TRBJ2-2, with D perhaps given as TRBD1 or TRBD2 (5 bases each). Trimming took off 0 bases at V and 6 bases at J, with 17 bases between the two ends. The CDR3 loop spans 17 amino acids. Germline CDR1 reads MNHEY; CDR2 reads SMNVEV (reference sequence). CDR3 sequence reads: CASSLSFPGPLSGELFF. The DNA of the CDR3 is TGTGCCAGCAGTTTATCGTTTCCGGGACCCCTCTCCGGGGAGCTGTTTTTT.

The chain combines TRBV12-5 with TRBJ2-3; 8 bases agree with TRBD1. With 5 bases clipped from V and 2 bases from J, the junction kept 6 bases outside the gene matches. CDR1 is LGHNT and CDR2 is FRNRAP in the germline V gene. This CDR3 has 15 residues. In DNA, the CDR3 is TGTGCTAGTGGTCCCGGACAGGGTGCCACAGATACGCAGTATTTT. Protein sequence: CASGPGQGATDTQYF.

The V call is TRBV6-5, the J call TRBJ1-3; D not certain. Trimming took off 8 bases at V and 1 base at J, with 12 bases between the two ends. CDR1 and CDR2 (germline): MNHEY, SVGAGI. CDR3 size: 14 residues. The CDR3 DNA is TGTGCCAGCCAAGGACCGAAGTCTGGAAACACCATATATTTT. Protein product: CASQGPKSGNTIYF.

The sample holds a few counts of this clone. The chain is built from TRBV6-6 and TRBJ2-5; TRBD2 is a possible D gene (5 bases). Per the germline V gene, CDR1 is MNHNY and CDR2 is SVGAGI (reference sequence). Trimming removed 4 bases at V and 5 bases at J, with 11 bases between. There are 13 residues in the CDR3. The CDR3 region is CASSWLAQETQYF. The CDR3 DNA follows: TGTGCCAGCAGTTGGCTAGCACAGGAGACCCAGTACTTC.

The rearrangement links TRBV5-1 to TRBJ2-5; D is uncertain. The V end lost 2 bases, the J end lost 4 bases, and 15 bases lay between the germline ends. CDR1 is SGHRS and CDR2 is YFSETQ in the germline V gene. The CDR3 has 15 residues. The CDR3: CASSFSGLVGETQYF. Here the CDR3 DNA reads TGCGCCAGCAGCTTTAGTGGGCTAGTAGGAGAGACCCAGTACTTC.

The chain couples TRBV7-3 to TRBJ1-4; a weak D match, TRBD1 (5 bases). V was cut by 4 bases and J by 3 bases, with 6 bases left in between. The germline gives CDR1 SGHTA, CDR2 FQGTGA. This CDR3 spans 13 amino acids. The CDR3 sequence: CASSWGPNEKLFF. In DNA, the CDR3 is TGTGCCAGCAGCTGGGGACCTAATGAAAAACTGTTTTTT.

The gene calls are TRBV18 and TRBJ2-5; 7 bases are a match to TRBD1. V was pared by 2 bases and J by 4 bases, with 4 bases of the junction left unmatched. Germline V gene data show CDR1 as KGHSH and CDR2 as LQKENI. This CDR3 has 14 residues. The DNA for the CDR3 is TGTGCCAGCTCACCAGGCACAGGGGCAGAGACCCAGTACTTC. This gives the protein CASSPGTGAETQYF.

The V call is TRBV9, the J call TRBJ2-6; D gene unclear. V lost 4 bases to trimming and J lost 0 bases, with 5 bases between them. The CDR3 sequence is 14 residues long. CDR1 SGDLS and CDR2 YYNGEE come from the germline V gene. CDR3 amino acids: CASSRISGANVLTF. CDR3 sequence (DNA): TGTGCCAGCAGCAGAATCTCTGGGGCCAACGTCCTGACTTTC.

This sequence joins TRBV28 and TRBJ1-2, with 11 bases identical to TRBD1. With 5 bases clipped from V and 8 bases from J, the junction kept 4 bases outside the gene matches. The CDR3 extends over 13 amino acids. Germline lookup yields CDR1 MDHEN and CDR2 SYDVKM. The chain's CDR3 is CASSGTGGVGYTF. The CDR3, as DNA: TGTGCCAGCAGTGGGACAGGGGGAGTCGGCTACACCTTC.

This chain uses TRBV7-2 with TRBJ1-2, with 9 bases aligning to TRBD1. V was pared by 5 bases and J by 8 bases, with 6 bases of the junction left unmatched. Germline V CDR1 and CDR2: SGHTA, FQGNSA. The CDR3 loop spans 13 amino acids. The CDR3 nucleotides read TGTGCCAGCAGCACCGGGACAGGGCGAGGCTACACCTTC. Translating gives CASSTGTGRGYTF.

V is TRBV6-4 and J is TRBJ2-7, with TRBD2 matching over 11 bases. CDR1 and CDR2 from the germline V gene are MRHNA and SNTAGT. Trimming at V came to 8 bases and at J to 3 bases, leaving 15 bases not matched to a gene. The CDR3 length is 17 residues. The CDR3: CASLHWLAGGRRYEQYV. The CDR3 DNA reads as TGTGCCAGCCTGCATTGGCTAGCGGGGGGACGACGCTACGAGCAGTACGTC.

This clone was recorded only once. The CDR3 nucleotides are TGTGCCAGCAGCTTATCCCCCGAGACCCAGTACTTC. It codes for CASSLSPETQYF. V gene TRBV7-3 combines with J gene TRBJ2-5; the D is unclear. V was cut by 2 bases and J by 5 bases, with 6 bases left in between. Germline V lookup: CDR1 SGHTA, CDR2 FQGTGA. The CDR3 length is 12 residues. Full variable domain (remainder filled in from reference TRBV7-3 and TRBJ2-5): GAGVSQTPSNKVTEKGKYVELRCDPISGHTALYWYRQSLGQGPEFLIYFQGTGAADDSGLPNDRFFAVRPEGSVSTLKIQRTERGDSAVYLCASSLSPETQYFGPGTRLLVL.

The chain uses TRBV2 and TRBJ2-7; TRBD2 might be the D (5 bases). V was shortened by 3 bases and J by 5 bases, with 14 bases between the two germline ends. The germline gives CDR1 SNHLY, CDR2 FYNNEI. The CDR3 is 14 amino acids. The DNA of the CDR3 is TGTGCCAGCAGTGACGGGATAGTTAGGGACGAGCAGTACGTC. Translated, it gives CASSDGIVRDEQYV.

This chain uses TRBV6-2 or TRBV6-3 with TRBJ1-1, with D perhaps matching TRBD1 (5 bases). V shed 5 bases and J shed 6 bases, with 10 bases lying between them. This CDR3 comprises 12 residues. Germline values: CDR1 MNHEY, CDR2 SVGEGT. The CDR3 is CASSRGWSEAFF. The CDR3 region has the DNA TGTGCCAGCAGTCGGGGGTGGTCTGAAGCTTTCTTT.

V is TRBV4-1 and J is TRBJ1-5, with D unresolved. Germline V gene lookup returns CDR1 MGHRA and CDR2 YSYEKL. The CDR3 has 14 residues. Trimming stripped 0 bases from V and 6 bases from J, with 9 bases between. CDR3: CASSQEFVGQPQHF. The CDR3 DNA follows: TGCGCCAGCAGCCAAGAATTCGTAGGTCAGCCCCAGCATTTT.

This chain joins TRBV7-3 and TRBJ2-5; D possibly corresponds to TRBD2 (6 bases). Trimming took off 1 base at V and 6 bases at J, with 9 bases between the two ends. Germline-derived CDR1 and CDR2 are SGHTA and FQGTGA. The CDR3 has 13 amino acids. The DNA for the CDR3 is TGTGCCAGCAGCTTAAACGGGGGAAAGACCCAGTACTTC. Translation gives CASSLNGGKTQYF.

V is TRBV9 and J is TRBJ1-2; no clear D. Germline V gene lookup returns CDR1 SGDLS and CDR2 YYNGEE. Trimming shortened V by 2 bases and J by 2 bases, and 7 bases separated the two germline ends. This CDR3 comprises 13 residues. The CDR3 sequence: CASSVAQNYGYTF. The CDR3 coding sequence is TGTGCCAGCAGCGTGGCTCAGAACTATGGCTACACCTTC.

This chain joins TRBV9 and TRBJ2-2; 9 bases agree with TRBD1. CDR1 and CDR2 (germline): SGDLS, YYNGEE. The V and J ends lost 4 bases and 4 bases, in that order; junction bases with no gene match: 8. The CDR3 length is 16 residues. The CDR3 DNA sequence: TGTGCCAGCAGCATCCGGACAGGGGCGGGCACCGGGGAGCTGTTTTTT. Residues: CASSIRTGAGTGELFF.